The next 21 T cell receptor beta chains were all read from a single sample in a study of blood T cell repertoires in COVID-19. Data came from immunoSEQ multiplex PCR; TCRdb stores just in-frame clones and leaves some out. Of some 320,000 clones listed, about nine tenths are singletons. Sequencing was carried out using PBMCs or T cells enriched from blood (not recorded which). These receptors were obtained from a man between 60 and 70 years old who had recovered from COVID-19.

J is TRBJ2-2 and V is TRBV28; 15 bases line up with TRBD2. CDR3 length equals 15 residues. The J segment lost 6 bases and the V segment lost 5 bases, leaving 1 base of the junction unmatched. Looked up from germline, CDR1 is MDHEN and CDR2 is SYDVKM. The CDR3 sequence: CASSRTSGRAGELFF. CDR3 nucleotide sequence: TGTGCCAGCAGTCGGACTAGCGGGAGGGCCGGGGAGCTGTTTTTT.

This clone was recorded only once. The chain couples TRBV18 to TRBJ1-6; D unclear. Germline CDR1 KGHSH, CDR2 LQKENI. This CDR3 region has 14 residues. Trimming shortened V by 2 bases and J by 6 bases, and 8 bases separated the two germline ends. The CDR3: CASSPNSLNSPLHF. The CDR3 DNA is TGTGCCAGCTCACCAAACAGCCTTAATTCACCCCTCCACTTT. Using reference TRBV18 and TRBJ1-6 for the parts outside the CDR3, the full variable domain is NAGVMQNPRHLVRRRGQEARLRCSPMKGHSHVYWYRQLPEEGLKFMVYLQKENIIDESGMPKERFSAEFPKEGPSILRIQQVVRGDSAAYFCASSPNSLNSPLHFGNGTRLTVT.

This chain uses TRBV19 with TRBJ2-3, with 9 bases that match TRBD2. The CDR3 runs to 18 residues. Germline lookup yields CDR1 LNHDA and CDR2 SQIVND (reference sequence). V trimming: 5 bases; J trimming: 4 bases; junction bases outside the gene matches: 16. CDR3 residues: CASSPTSGRTLFPDTQYF. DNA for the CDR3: TGTGCCAGTAGTCCAACTAGCGGGCGAACCCTCTTCCCAGATACGCAGTATTTT.

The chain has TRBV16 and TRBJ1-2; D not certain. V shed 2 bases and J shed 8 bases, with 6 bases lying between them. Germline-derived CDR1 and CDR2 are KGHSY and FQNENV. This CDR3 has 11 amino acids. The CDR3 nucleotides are TGTGCCAGCAGCCAAAGCAGGGGCTACACCTTC. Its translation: CASSQSRGYTF. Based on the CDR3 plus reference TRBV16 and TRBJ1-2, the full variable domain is GEEVAQTPKHLVRGEGQKAKLYCAPIKGHSYVFWYQQVLKNEFKFLISFQNENVFDETGMPKERFSAKCLPNSPCSLEIQATKLEDSAVYFCASSQSRGYTFGSGTRLTVV.

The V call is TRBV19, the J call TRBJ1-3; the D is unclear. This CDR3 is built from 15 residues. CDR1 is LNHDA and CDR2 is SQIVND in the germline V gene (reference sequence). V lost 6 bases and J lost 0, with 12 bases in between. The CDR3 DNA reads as TGTGCCAGTAGGATTGACATTAGCTCTGGAAACACCATATATTTT. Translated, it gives CASRIDISSGNTIYF.

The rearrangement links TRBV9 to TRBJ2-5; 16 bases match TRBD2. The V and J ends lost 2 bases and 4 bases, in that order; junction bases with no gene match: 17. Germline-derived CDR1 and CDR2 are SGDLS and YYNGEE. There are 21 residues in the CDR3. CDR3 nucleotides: TGTGCCAGCAGCGTGGGACTAGCGGGAGGGCGGGGTTTATTGGGAGGAGAGACCCAGTACTTC. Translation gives CASSVGLAGGRGLLGGETQYF.

CDR3 DNA: TGTGCCAGCAGTTTATTGGGGCGGGATACTGAAGCTTTCTTT. Residues: CASSLLGRDTEAFF. The chain couples TRBV28 to TRBJ1-1, with a weak D call TRBD1 (5 bases). V lost 1 base and J 5 bases, leaving 11 bases between the germline ends. Germline CDR1 MDHEN, CDR2 SYDVKM. This CDR3 is built from 14 residues.

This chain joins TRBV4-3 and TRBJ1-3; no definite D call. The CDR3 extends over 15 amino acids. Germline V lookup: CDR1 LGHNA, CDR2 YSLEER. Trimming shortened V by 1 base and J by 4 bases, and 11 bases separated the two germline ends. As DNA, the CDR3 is TGCGCCAGCAGCCAAGTTCCAGGCTCCGGAAACACCATATATTTT. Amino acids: CASSQVPGSGNTIYF.

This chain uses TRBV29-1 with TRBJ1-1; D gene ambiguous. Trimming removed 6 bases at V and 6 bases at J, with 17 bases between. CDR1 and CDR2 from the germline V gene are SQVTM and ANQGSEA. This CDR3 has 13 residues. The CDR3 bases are TGCAGCGTCCGTCCGAACGGTTTACCTGAAGCTTTCTTT. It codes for CSVRPNGLPEAFF. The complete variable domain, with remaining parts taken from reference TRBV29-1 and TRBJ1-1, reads SAVISQKPSRDICQRGTSLTIQCQVDSQVTMMFWYRQQPGQSLTLIATANQGSEATYESGFVIDKFPISRPNLTFSTLTVSNMSPEDSSIYLCSVRPNGLPEAFFGQGTRLTVV.

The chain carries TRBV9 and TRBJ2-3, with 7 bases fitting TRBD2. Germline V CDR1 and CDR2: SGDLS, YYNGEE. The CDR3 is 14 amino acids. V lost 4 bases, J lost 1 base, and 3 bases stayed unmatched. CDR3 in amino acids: CASSRLAGTDTQYF. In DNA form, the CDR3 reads TGTGCCAGCAGCCGGCTAGCGGGCACAGATACGCAGTATTTT.

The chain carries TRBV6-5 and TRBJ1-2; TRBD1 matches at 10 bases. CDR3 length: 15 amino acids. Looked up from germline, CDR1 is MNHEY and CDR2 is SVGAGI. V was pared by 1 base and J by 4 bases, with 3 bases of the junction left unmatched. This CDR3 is CASSYYGTGAYGYTF. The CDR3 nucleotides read TGTGCCAGCAGTTACTACGGGACAGGGGCCTATGGCTACACCTTC.

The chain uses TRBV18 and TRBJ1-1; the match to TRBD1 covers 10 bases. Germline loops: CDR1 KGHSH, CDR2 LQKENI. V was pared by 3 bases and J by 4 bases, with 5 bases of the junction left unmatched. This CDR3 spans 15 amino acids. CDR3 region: CASSPRRTGGTEAFF. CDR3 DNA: TGTGCCAGCTCACCCCGGCGGACAGGGGGCACTGAAGCTTTCTTT.

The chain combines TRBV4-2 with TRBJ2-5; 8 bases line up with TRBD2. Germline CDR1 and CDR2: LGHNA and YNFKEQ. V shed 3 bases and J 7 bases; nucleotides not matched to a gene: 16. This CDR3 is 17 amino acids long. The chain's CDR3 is CASSQDTSGPDLGTQYF. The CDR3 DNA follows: TGTGCCAGCAGCCAGGATACTAGCGGACCCGACTTAGGGACCCAGTACTTC.

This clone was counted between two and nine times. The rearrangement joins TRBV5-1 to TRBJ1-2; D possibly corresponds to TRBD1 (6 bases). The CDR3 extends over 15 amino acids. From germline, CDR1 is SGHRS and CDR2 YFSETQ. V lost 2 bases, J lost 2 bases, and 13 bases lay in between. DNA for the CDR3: TGCGCCAGCAGCTTATGGGACACTCGGAACTATGGCTACACCTTC. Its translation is CASSLWDTRNYGYTF.

Here the CDR3 DNA reads TGTGCCTGGAGTGTTCTAGCGCCAAACACCGGGGAGCTGTTTTTT. Translated, it gives CAWSVLAPNTGELFF. V is TRBV30 and J is TRBJ2-2; possibly TRBD2 for D (6 bases). There are 15 residues in the CDR3. The V end lost 0 bases, the J end lost 2 bases, and 10 bases lay between the germline ends. The germline CDR1 and CDR2 sequences are GTSNPN and SVGIG (reference sequence).

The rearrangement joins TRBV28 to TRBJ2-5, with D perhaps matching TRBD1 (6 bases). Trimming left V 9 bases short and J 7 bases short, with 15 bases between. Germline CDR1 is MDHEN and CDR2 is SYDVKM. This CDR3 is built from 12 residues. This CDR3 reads CASRTARPTQYF. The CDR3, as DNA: TGTGCCAGTCGGACAGCCCGCCCGACCCAGTACTTC. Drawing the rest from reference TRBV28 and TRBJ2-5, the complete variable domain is DVKVTQSSRYLVKRTGEKVFLECVQDMDHENMFWYRQDPGLGLRLIYFSYDVKMKEKGDIPEGYSVSREKKERFSLILESASTNQTSMYLCASRTARPTQYFGPGTRLLVL.

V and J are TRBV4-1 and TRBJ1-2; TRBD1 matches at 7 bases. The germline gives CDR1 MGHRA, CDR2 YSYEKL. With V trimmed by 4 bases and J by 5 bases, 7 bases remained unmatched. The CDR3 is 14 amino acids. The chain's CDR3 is CASSPGQLVYGYTF. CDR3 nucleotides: TGCGCCAGCAGCCCGGGACAGCTAGTTTATGGCTACACCTTC.

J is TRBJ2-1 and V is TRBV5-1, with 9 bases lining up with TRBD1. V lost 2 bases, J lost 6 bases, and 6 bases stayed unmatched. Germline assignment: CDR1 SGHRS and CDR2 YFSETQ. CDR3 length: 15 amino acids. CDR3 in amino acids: CASSLPGTGRNEQFF. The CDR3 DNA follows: TGCGCCAGCAGCTTACCCGGGACAGGGCGCAATGAGCAGTTCTTC.

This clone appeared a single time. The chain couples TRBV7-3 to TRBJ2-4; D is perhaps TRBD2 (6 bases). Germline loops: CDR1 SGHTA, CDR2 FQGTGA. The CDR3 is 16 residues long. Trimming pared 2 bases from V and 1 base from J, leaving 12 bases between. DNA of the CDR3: TGTGCCAGCAGCTTATTCTGGAGCGGGGCCAAAAACATTCAGTACTTC. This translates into CASSLFWSGAKNIQYF. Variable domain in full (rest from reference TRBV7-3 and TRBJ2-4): GAGVSQTPSNKVTEKGKYVELRCDPISGHTALYWYRQSLGQGPEFLIYFQGTGAADDSGLPNDRFFAVRPEGSVSTLKIQRTERGDSAVYLCASSLFWSGAKNIQYFGAGTRLSVL.

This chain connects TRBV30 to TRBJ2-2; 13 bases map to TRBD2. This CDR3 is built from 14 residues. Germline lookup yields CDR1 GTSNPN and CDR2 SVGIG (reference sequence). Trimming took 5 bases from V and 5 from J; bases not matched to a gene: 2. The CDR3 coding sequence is TGTGCCTGGGGGGGACTAGCGGGGACCGGGGAGCTGTTTTTT. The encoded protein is CAWGGLAGTGELFF.

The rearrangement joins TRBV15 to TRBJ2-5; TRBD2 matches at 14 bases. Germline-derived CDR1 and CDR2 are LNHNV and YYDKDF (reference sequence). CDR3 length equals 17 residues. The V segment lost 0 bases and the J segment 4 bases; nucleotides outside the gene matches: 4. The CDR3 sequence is CATSRERTSGRIETQYF. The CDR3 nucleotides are TGTGCCACCAGCAGAGAAAGGACTAGCGGGAGGATAGAGACCCAGTACTTC.